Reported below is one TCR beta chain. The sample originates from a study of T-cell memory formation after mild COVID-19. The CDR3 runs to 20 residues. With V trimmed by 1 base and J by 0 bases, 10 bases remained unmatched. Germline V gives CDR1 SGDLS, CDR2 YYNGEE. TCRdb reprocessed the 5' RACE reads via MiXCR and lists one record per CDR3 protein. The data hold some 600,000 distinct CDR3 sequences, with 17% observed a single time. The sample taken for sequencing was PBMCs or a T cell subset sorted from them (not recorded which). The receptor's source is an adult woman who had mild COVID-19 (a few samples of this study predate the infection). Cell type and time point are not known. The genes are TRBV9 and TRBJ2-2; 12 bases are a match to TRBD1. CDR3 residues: CASSVRDRGLRFTNTGELFF. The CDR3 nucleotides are TGTGCCAGCAGCGTAAGGGACAGGGGGCTGAGATTTACGAACACCGGGGAGCTGTTTTTT.